These 24 T cell receptor beta chains were all obtained from the same sample, sequenced in a study. A single record per CDR3 protein comes from TCRdb applying MiXCR to the 5' RACE reads. The data hold about 11,000 distinct CDR3 sequences, with 40% to 55% observed a single time. Sequenced input: tumor-infiltrating naive CD4+ T cells sorted from the breast tumor. Subset reported: naive CD4+ T cells, CD4+CD45RA+CD25-. These TCRs come from a female donor with breast cancer.

The J gene is TRBJ2-7, the V gene TRBV5-6, with D uncertain. V was clipped by 3 bases and J by 0 bases, with 10 bases between them. CDR1 is SGHDT, CDR2 YYEEEE, per germline. There are 14 residues in the CDR3. CDR3 amino acids: CASSWVGSSYEQYV. The CDR3 DNA sequence: TGTGCCAGCAGCTGGGTTGGTTCCTCCTACGAGCAGTACGTC.

The V and J genes are TRBV12-3 or TRBV12-4 and TRBJ1-5; TRBD1 is a possible D gene (6 bases). With 10 bases removed from V and 4 bases from J, the gap between germline ends came to 23 bases. The CDR3 totals 16 residues. CDR3 sequence reads: CATRQALIGGNQPQHF. The CDR3 DNA sequence: TGTGCCACAAGACAGGCGCTGATCGGGGGTAATCAGCCCCAGCATTTT.

The V and J genes are TRBV7-8 and TRBJ2-3; 11 nucleotides match TRBD2. Germline V gene lookup returns CDR1 SGHVS and CDR2 FQNEAQ. With V trimmed by 5 bases and J by 0 bases, 4 bases remained unmatched. This CDR3 is built from 16 residues. CDR3 DNA sequence: TGTGCCAGCAGCCTAGGGACTAGCGGCAGCACAGATACGCAGTATTTT. It codes for CASSLGTSGSTDTQYF.

This chain connects TRBV5-1 to TRBJ2-3; the D gene is possibly TRBD2 (6 bases). Germline V gives CDR1 SGHRS, CDR2 YFSETQ. The CDR3 extends over 15 amino acids. V shed 6 bases and J shed 6 bases, with 20 bases lying between them. CDR3 sequence reads: CASTPPAGSVDTQYF. In DNA, the CDR3 is TGCGCCAGCACCCCGCCGGCGGGATCGGTTGATACGCAGTATTTT. Filled out from reference TRBV5-1 and TRBJ2-3, the complete variable domain reads KAGVTQTPRYLIKTRGQQVTLSCSPISGHRSVSWYQQTPGQGLQFLFEYFSETQRNKGNFPGRFSGRQFSNSRSEMNVSTLELGDSALYLCASTPPAGSVDTQYFGPGTRLTVL.

In its sample, this clonotype was seen a few times. The chain employs TRBV4-3 and TRBJ2-1; tentatively, D is TRBD2 (6 bases). Looked up from germline, CDR1 is LGHNA and CDR2 is YSLEER. The ends were cut back, 5 bases at V and 0 bases at J, with 14 bases in the middle. This CDR3 is built from 16 residues. The CDR3 sequence: CASSKLAESSYNEQFF. The DNA for the CDR3 is TGCGCCAGCAGCAAATTAGCGGAGAGCTCCTACAATGAGCAGTTCTTC.

This clonotype was picked up a small number of times. The chain employs TRBV4-3 and TRBJ2-1, with 11 bases lining up with TRBD2. The CDR3 is 14 amino acids. Losses at the gene ends were 3 bases for V and 10 bases for J; bases not matched to a gene: 5. CDR1 LGHNA and CDR2 YSLEER come from the germline V gene. CDR3 DNA: TGCGCCAGCAGCCATACAGGGACTAGCGGAGAGCAGTTCTTC. Protein: CASSHTGTSGEQFF.

V gene TRBV6-5 combines with J gene TRBJ1-5; D call uncertain. With 5 bases removed from V and 0 bases from J, the gap between germline ends came to 11 bases. Germline V gene data show CDR1 as MNHEY and CDR2 as SVGAGI. The CDR3 loop spans 15 amino acids. The CDR3 protein is CASSAVRNSNQPQHF. The DNA of the CDR3 is TGTGCCAGCAGTGCCGTCAGAAATAGCAATCAGCCCCAGCATTTT.

This clonotype was detected only a few times. This chain uses TRBV12-3 or TRBV12-4 with TRBJ2-2; D remains ambiguous. With 6 bases removed from V and 5 bases from J, the gap between germline ends came to 16 bases. The CDR3 has 15 amino acids. The CDR3 is CASRMSGFITGELFF. The CDR3 nucleotides are TGTGCCAGCAGAATGTCGGGTTTTATAACCGGGGAGCTGTTTTTT.

This clonotype has just a few counts. The rearrangement uses TRBV4-1 and TRBJ1-5; D is uncertain. Germline V gene lookup returns CDR1 MGHRA and CDR2 YSYEKL. The CDR3 covers 16 residues. Deletions cut 0 bases from V and 6 bases from J, with 15 bases between. The CDR3 nucleotides read TGCGCCAGCAGCCAAGATCAACCCCTAGCGGGTCAGCCCCAGCATTTT. Encoded protein: CASSQDQPLAGQPQHF.

The chain combines TRBV4-3 with TRBJ2-7; 9 bases agree with TRBD1. V was clipped by 4 bases and J by 5 bases; unmatched bases: 12. CDR1 is LGHNA, CDR2 YSLEER, per germline. The length of the CDR3 is 16 residues. The CDR3 nucleotides read TGCGCCAGCAGCCCTTCGACCGGGACAGGGTTCCACGAGCAGTACTTC. Amino acid sequence: CASSPSTGTGFHEQYF.

The chain employs TRBV4-3 and TRBJ2-1; no clear D. In germline, CDR1 is LGHNA, CDR2 YSLEER. Trimming pared 6 bases from V and 0 bases from J, leaving 6 bases between. The CDR3 spans 13 residues. CDR3 protein: CASRRASYNEQFF. DNA of the CDR3: TGCGCCAGCAGACGAGCCTCCTACAATGAGCAGTTCTTC.

The chain is built from TRBV7-2 and TRBJ2-2; 13 bases are a match to TRBD2. Germline trimming cut 5 bases from V and 6 bases from J; bases unmatched to any gene: 12. From germline, CDR1 is SGHTA and CDR2 FQGNSA. The CDR3 runs to 18 residues. CDR3 sequence: CASSPMAGTSGVPGELFF. CDR3 nucleotide sequence: TGTGCCAGCAGCCCGATGGCGGGGACTAGCGGGGTCCCCGGGGAGCTGTTTTTT. The entire variable domain, with the rest obtained from reference TRBV7-2 and TRBJ2-2, is as follows: GAGVSQSPSNKVTEKGKDVELRCDPISGHTALYWYRQSLGQGLEFLIYFQGNSAPDKSGLPSDRFSAERTGGSVSTLTIQRTQQEDSAVYLCASSPMAGTSGVPGELFFGEGSRLTVL.

In its sample, this clonotype was seen a few times. This rearrangement joins TRBV4-2 to TRBJ2-1; 15 bases are shared with TRBD2. This CDR3 region has 14 residues. Germline-derived CDR1 and CDR2 are LGHNA and YNFKEQ. With V trimmed by 4 bases and J by 12 bases, 4 bases remained unmatched. CDR3 in amino acids: CASSPRTSGRGQFF. Here the CDR3 DNA reads TGTGCCAGCAGCCCGAGGACTAGCGGGAGGGGGCAGTTCTTC.

The chain carries TRBV5-4 and TRBJ2-3; 7 bases are a match to TRBD1. Germline V gene data show CDR1 as SGHNT and CDR2 as YYREEE (reference sequence). This CDR3 spans 15 amino acids. J lost 1 base, V lost 3 bases, and 5 bases had no gene match. The CDR3 reads CASSWQGVGTDTQYF. The CDR3 DNA follows: TGTGCCAGCAGCTGGCAGGGGGTTGGCACAGATACGCAGTATTTT. Full variable domain (outside the CDR3, taken from reference TRBV5-4 and TRBJ2-3): ETGVTQSPTHLIKTRGQQVTLRCSSQSGHNTVSWYQQALGQGPQFIFQYYREEENGRGNFPPRFSGLQFPNYSSELNVNALELDDSALYLCASSWQGVGTDTQYFGPGTRLTVL.

This clonotype appeared a single time. This chain joins TRBV18 and TRBJ1-5, with 12 nucleotides matching TRBD1. After removal of 2 bases from V and 7 bases from J, the junction contained 9 bases not matched to a gene. CDR3 length: 17 amino acids. CDR1 KGHSH and CDR2 LQKENI come from the germline V gene. The CDR3 bases are TGTGCCAGCTCACCAGCGAGGGGGACAGGGGGCAGCCAGCCCCAGCATTTT. The encoded protein is CASSPARGTGGSQPQHF.

V is TRBV11-3 and J is TRBJ2-3; maybe TRBD2 (5 bases). Germline V lookup: CDR1 SGHNT, CDR2 YENEEA. Trimming left V 4 bases short and J 2 bases short, with 16 bases between. This CDR3 comprises 16 residues. The DNA for the CDR3 is TGTGCCAGCAGCTCCGGAGGCGACCCCCTCACAGATACGCAGTATTTT. Protein: CASSSGGDPLTDTQYF.

The chain recombines TRBV12-3 or TRBV12-4 with TRBJ1-5, with 10 bases lining up with TRBD1. V was clipped by 8 bases and J by 7 bases; unmatched bases: 8. This CDR3 comprises 14 residues. The CDR3 DNA follows: TGTGCCAGCGTCAAGACAGGGGGCGACCAGCCCCAGCATTTT. Translated: CASVKTGGDQPQHF.

The chain has TRBV5-6 and TRBJ1-2; possibly TRBD1 for D (6 bases). Germline V gene lookup returns CDR1 SGHDT and CDR2 YYEEEE. V lost 4 bases, J lost 3 bases, and 13 bases lay in between. The CDR3 length is 14 residues. CDR3 in DNA: TGTGCCAGCAGCAAACAGGGTTGGGACTATGGCTACACCTTC. It encodes CASSKQGWDYGYTF. The whole variable domain, remainder taken from reference TRBV5-6 and TRBJ1-2, is DAGVTQSPTHLIKTRGQQVTLRCSPKSGHDTVSWYQQALGQGPQFIFQYYEEEERQRGNFPDRFSGHQFPNYSSELNVNALLLGDSALYLCASSKQGWDYGYTFGSGTRLTVV.

This clonotype is a singleton in its sample. The chain has TRBV20-1 and TRBJ2-1; the D gene is possibly TRBD2 (6 bases). CDR3 size: 16 residues. V lost 5 bases and J 5 bases, leaving 22 bases between the germline ends. CDR1 DFQATT and CDR2 SNEGSKA come from the germline V gene (reference sequence). The CDR3: CSAPTKTRFANNEQFF. The CDR3 nucleotides read TGCAGTGCTCCCACCAAGACTAGGTTCGCAAACAATGAGCAGTTCTTC.

The rearrangement links TRBV5-1 to TRBJ1-1; tentative D call: TRBD1 (5 bases). Germline loops: CDR1 SGHRS, CDR2 YFSETQ. V was trimmed by 5 bases and J by 1 base, leaving 9 bases between them. The CDR3 length is 13 residues. The CDR3 here is CASRVGGNTEAFF. As DNA, the CDR3 is TGCGCCAGCAGGGTCGGGGGGAACACTGAAGCTTTCTTT.

This clonotype came up a few times. The V and J genes are TRBV7-9 and TRBJ2-1; D is undetermined. The germline V gene has CDR1 SEHNR and CDR2 FQNEAQ (reference sequence). Trimming left V 3 bases short and J 7 bases short, with 7 bases between. This CDR3 has 12 amino acids. The CDR3 DNA follows: TGTGCCAGCAGCTTCTTCGTAAATGAGCAGTTCTTC. This translates into CASSFFVNEQFF.

This clonotype was seen a handful of times. This chain uses TRBV7-2 with TRBJ2-3; TRBD1 matches at 7 bases. Trimming took 10 bases from V and 0 from J; bases not matched to a gene: 4. The V gene's germline CDR1 is SGHTA and CDR2 FQGNSA. The CDR3 has 13 amino acids. DNA of the CDR3: TGTGCCATCAGGGACAGAAGCACAGATACGCAGTATTTT. It encodes CAIRDRSTDTQYF.

The gene calls are TRBV6-5 and TRBJ1-2; possibly TRBD1 for D (6 bases). Germline V lookup: CDR1 MNHEY, CDR2 SVGAGI. Deletions cut 5 bases from V and 3 bases from J, with 19 bases between. The CDR3 has 16 amino acids. In DNA, the CDR3 is TGTGCCAGCAGTCCTAACAGGGTCACTGCCGACTATGGCTACACCTTC. It translates to CASSPNRVTADYGYTF.

Worth noting for this clonotype: The CDR3 end shows no conserved phenylalanine or tryptophan, and so a read error is likely. CDR3 amino acids: CASSLIGTGELFS. The CDR3 nucleotides are TGTGCCAGCAGTTTAATCGGCACCGGGGAGCTGTTTTCT. V is TRBV12-3 or TRBV12-4 and J is TRBJ2-2; D not resolved. V lost 2 bases, J lost 4 bases, and 5 bases lay in between. The CDR3 contains 13 residues.